This T cell receptor beta chain was captured in a study of blood T cells in healthy people across ages. Findings and caveats of the study: Diversity figures derived from one million T cells were judged to underestimate the true value.

Primers used in a second PCR of about 7 to 12 cycles were a sample-barcoded 5' primer and a J-beta primer mix. TCRdb called the 5' RACE reads again in MiXCR, with one record for every CDR3 protein. Of roughly 1,800,000 distinct CDR3 sequences listed, roughly 52% are singletons. The CDR3 runs 15 residues. CDR1 SGHVS and CDR2 FQNEAQ come from the germline V gene. J lost 4 bases, V lost 4 bases, and 6 bases had no gene match. On this clonotype itself: Antigen unknown.

The sequence was collected from a woman aged 40 to 49 in good health. The material sequenced was blood. The chain joins TRBV7-8 to TRBJ1-4, with 7 positions matching TRBD1. CDR3: CASSSQQGFNEKLFF. The CDR3 region has the DNA TGTGCCAGCAGCTCTCAACAGGGGTTTAATGAAAAACTGTTTTTT.